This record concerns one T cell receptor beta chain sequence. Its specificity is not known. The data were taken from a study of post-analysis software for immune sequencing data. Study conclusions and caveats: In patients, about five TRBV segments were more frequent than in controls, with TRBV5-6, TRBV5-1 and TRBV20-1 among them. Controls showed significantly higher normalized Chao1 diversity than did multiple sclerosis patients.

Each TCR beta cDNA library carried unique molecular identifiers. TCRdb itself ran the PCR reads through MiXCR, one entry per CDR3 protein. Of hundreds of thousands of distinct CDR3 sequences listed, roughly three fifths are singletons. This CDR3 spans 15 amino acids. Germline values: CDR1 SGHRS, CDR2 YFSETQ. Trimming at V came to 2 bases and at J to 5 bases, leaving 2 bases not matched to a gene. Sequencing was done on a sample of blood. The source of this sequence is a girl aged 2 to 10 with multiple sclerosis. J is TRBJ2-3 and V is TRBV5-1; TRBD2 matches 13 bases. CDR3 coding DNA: TGCGCCAGCAGCTTACGACTAGCGGGGGGAGATACGCAGTATTTT. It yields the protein CASSLRLAGGDTQYF.